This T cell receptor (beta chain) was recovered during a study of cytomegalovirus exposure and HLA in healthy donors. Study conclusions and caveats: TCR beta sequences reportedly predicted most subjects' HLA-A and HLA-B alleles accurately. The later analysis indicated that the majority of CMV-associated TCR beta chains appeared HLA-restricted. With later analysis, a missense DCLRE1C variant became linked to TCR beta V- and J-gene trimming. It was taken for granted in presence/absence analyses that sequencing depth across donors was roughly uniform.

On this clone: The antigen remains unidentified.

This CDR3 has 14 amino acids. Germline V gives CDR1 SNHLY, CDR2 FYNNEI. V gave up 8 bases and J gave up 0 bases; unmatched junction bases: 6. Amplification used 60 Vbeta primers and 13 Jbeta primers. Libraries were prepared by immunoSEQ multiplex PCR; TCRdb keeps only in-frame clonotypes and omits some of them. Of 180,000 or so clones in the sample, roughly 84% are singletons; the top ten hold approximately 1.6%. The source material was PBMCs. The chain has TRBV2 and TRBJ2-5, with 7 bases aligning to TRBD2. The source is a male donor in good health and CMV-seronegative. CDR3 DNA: TGTGCCAGCCGACTAGCCAGGTACCAAGAGACCCAGTACTTC. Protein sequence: CASRLARYQETQYF.